The table lists the clone carrying this T cell receptor beta chain with a count of one. Its antigen is unidentified. The data are from a study of CD8+CD57+ T cells in acquired aplastic anemia. Study in general: DNA recovered from sorted CD4+ and CD8+ cells had a mean of approximately 3 ug.

Genomic DNA provided the template from which TCR beta VDJ and CDR3 profiles were obtained. TCRdb recomputed calls from the reads with MiXCR, one row per CDR3 protein. This sample carries about 68,000 distinct CDR3 sequences, roughly half of them seen once, and the ten largest clones take about 9%. The CDR3 is 16 residues long. The V and J ends lost 3 bases and 0 bases respectively, with 14 bases between them. CDR1 and CDR2 from the germline V gene are WSHSY and SAAADI. Overall study results and limits: Controls and patients did not differ significantly in CD8+ Simpson's diversity.

This receptor was obtained from a human donor in good health, serving as a control. The gene calls are TRBV10-2 and TRBJ1-1; weak D call: TRBD1 (5 bases). Sequencing was done on a sample of sorted CD4+, CD8+, or CD8+CD57+ T cells (not recorded which) from PBMCs. DNA of the CDR3: TGCGCCAGCAGTGACAGGGTCATTGGGATGAACACTGAAGCTTTCTTT. Amino acid sequence: CASSDRVIGMNTEAFF.